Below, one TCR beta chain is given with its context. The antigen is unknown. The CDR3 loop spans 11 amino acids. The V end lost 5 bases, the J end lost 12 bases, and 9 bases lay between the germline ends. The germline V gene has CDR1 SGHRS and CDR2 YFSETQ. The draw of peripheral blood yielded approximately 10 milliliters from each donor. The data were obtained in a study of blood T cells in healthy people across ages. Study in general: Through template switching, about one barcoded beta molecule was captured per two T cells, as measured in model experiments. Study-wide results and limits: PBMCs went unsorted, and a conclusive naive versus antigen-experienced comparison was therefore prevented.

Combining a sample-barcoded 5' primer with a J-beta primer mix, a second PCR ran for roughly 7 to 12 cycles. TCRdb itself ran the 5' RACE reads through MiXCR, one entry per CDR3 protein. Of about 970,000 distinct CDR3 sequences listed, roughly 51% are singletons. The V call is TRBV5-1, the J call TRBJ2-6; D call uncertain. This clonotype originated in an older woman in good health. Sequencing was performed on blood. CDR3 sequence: CASRDDSVLTF. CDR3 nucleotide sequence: TGCGCCAGCAGGGATGATTCCGTCCTGACTTTC.